The 30 T cell receptor beta chains given below trace back to one sample, sequenced in a study of control samples from healthy donors and cancer patients (dated by TCRdb to between 2020 and 2021). The protocol used for the library was the immunoSEQ multiplex PCR assay. What TCRdb holds here is the immuneACCESS table cut down to in-frame rearrangements. Part of the clones is not present; checked against another copy, under half of the missing clones reflect an unresolved V gene, and the others are unexplained. Within this sample are around 170,000 clones, with 85% to 90% of them counted one time only. The leading ten clones occupy around 5% of the sample. The specimen sequenced was blood. Receptors were obtained from a woman aged 25 to 45 in good health.

This chain connects TRBV19 to TRBJ2-7; D is perhaps TRBD1 or TRBD2 (5 bases each). The CDR3 runs 14 residues. Germline loops: CDR1 LNHDA, CDR2 SQIVND (reference sequence). V lost 2 bases and J lost 4, with 12 bases in between. In DNA, the CDR3 is TGTGCCAGTAGTATACGGGGCGGCCAGTACGAGCAGTACTTC. Its translation: CASSIRGGQYEQYF.

This clone has a single count. The CDR3 DNA sequence: TGCGCCAGCAGCCTAAAGGGACAGGATGGATTAATAGTATCTGGGGCCAACGTCCTGACTTTC. Residues: CASSLKGQDGLIVSGANVLTF. The chain joins TRBV4-1 to TRBJ2-6; the match to TRBD1 covers 8 bases. The germline gives CDR1 MGHRA, CDR2 YSYEKL. Trimming removed 4 bases from V and 1 base from J; junction bases left unmatched: 18. The CDR3 covers 21 residues.

This clone was found many times. Within the sample, other DNA sequences also encode this same CDR3. This chain connects TRBV6-4 to TRBJ2-5; 8 nucleotides line up with TRBD2. From germline, CDR1 is MRHNA and CDR2 SNTAGT. The CDR3 contains 15 residues. V trimming: 6 bases; J trimming: 2 bases; junction bases outside the gene matches: 8. The CDR3 reads CASSPGAGGQETQYF. The CDR3 DNA follows: TGTGCCAGCAGCCCGGGGGCGGGGGGTCAAGAGACCCAGTACTTC.

V is TRBV6-4 and J is TRBJ2-3; no reliable D call. Germline V gene data show CDR1 as MRHNA and CDR2 as SNTAGT. CDR3 length: 16 residues. The V gene lost 4 bases and the J gene lost 0 bases, with 14 bases spanning the gap. CDR3 DNA: TGTGCCAGCAGTGGATACGCCACCTCTAGCACAGATACGCAGTATTTT. It translates to CASSGYATSSTDTQYF.

This clone was found a few times. V gene TRBV6-5 combines with J gene TRBJ2-1; tentative D call: TRBD2 (6 bases). Germline values: CDR1 MNHEY, CDR2 SVGAGI. Trimming took off 8 bases at V and 6 bases at J, with 17 bases between the two ends. The CDR3 sequence is 14 residues long. The DNA for the CDR3 is TGTGCCAGCGGGTCCAGGGACTCCGTCAATGAGCAGTTCTTC. Translating gives CASGSRDSVNEQFF.

The V call is TRBV4-1, the J call TRBJ2-3; the D gene is possibly TRBD2 (6 bases). V was pared by 0 bases and J by 3 bases, with 7 bases between. Germline CDR1 reads MGHRA; CDR2 reads YSYEKL. This CDR3 region has 14 residues. The CDR3, as DNA: TGCGCCAGCAGCCAAGACGGGGGTACAGATACGCAGTATTTT. This gives the protein CASSQDGGTDTQYF.

This sequence joins TRBV7-9 and TRBJ2-5; D tentatively reads TRBD1 or TRBD2 (5 bases each). This CDR3 spans 15 amino acids. Germline lookup yields CDR1 SEHNR and CDR2 FQNEAQ (reference sequence). V was pared by 5 bases and J by 9 bases, with 22 bases between. CDR3 bases: TGTGCCAGCAGCGCGCGCCGGGACCCCATAGGGGCCCAGTACTTC. This gives the protein CASSARRDPIGAQYF. Full variable domain (remainder filled in from reference TRBV7-9 and TRBJ2-5): DTGVSQNPRHKITKRGQNVTFRCDPISEHNRLYWYRQTLGQGPEFLTYFQNEAQLEKSRLLSDRFSAERPKGSFSTLEIQRTEQGDSAMYLCASSARRDPIGAQYFGPGTRLLVL.

The genes are TRBV9 and TRBJ2-7; no clear D. Per germline, CDR1 SGDLS and CDR2 YYNGEE. The CDR3 runs 14 residues. V lost 0 bases and J 3 bases, leaving 10 bases between the germline ends. As DNA, the CDR3 is TGTGCCAGCAGCGTAGATATCGGTGACTACGAGCAGTACTTC. Translation gives CASSVDIGDYEQYF. Using reference TRBV9 and TRBJ2-7 for the parts outside the CDR3, the full variable domain is DSGVTQTPKHLITATGQRVTLRCSPRSGDLSVYWYQQSLDQGLQFLIQYYNGEERAKGNILERFSAQQFPDLHSELNLSSLELGDSALYFCASSVDIGDYEQYFGPGTRLTVT.

The chain joins TRBV15 to TRBJ2-7; D is ambiguous. Trimming took 1 base from V and 5 from J, leaving 30 bases between them. The CDR3 runs 20 residues. Germline V gives CDR1 LNHNV, CDR2 YYDKDF (reference sequence). The DNA for the CDR3 is TGTGCCACCAGCAGAGGAAACTACCTTCTTTCCTACGAGCAACGTGACGAGCAGTACTTC. It is translated as CATSRGNYLLSYEQRDEQYF.

The chain carries TRBV7-9 and TRBJ2-1, with D maybe TRBD2 (5 bases). This CDR3 region has 11 residues. V was pared by 5 bases and J by 8 bases, with 7 bases between. The germline V gene encodes CDR1 SEHNR and CDR2 FQNEAQ (reference sequence). CDR3 loop: CASSVEDEQFF. CDR3 in DNA: TGTGCCAGCAGCGTGGAGGATGAGCAGTTCTTC. Variable domain in full (rest from reference TRBV7-9 and TRBJ2-1): DTGVSQNPRHKITKRGQNVTFRCDPISEHNRLYWYRQTLGQGPEFLTYFQNEAQLEKSRLLSDRFSAERPKGSFSTLEIQRTEQGDSAMYLCASSVEDEQFFGPGTRLTVL.

The V gene is TRBV30, the J gene TRBJ1-1; a weak D match, TRBD1 (5 bases). The germline V and J ends were trimmed by 8 bases and 1 base, with 14 bases remaining between them. This CDR3 has 13 residues. The germline gives CDR1 GTSNPN, CDR2 SVGIG (reference sequence). The CDR3 sequence is CAGTLDRNTEAFF. CDR3 nucleotide sequence: TGTGCCGGAACCTTAGACAGGAACACTGAAGCTTTCTTT.

This chain uses TRBV15 with TRBJ1-4, with unresolved D. The length of the CDR3 is 15 residues. CDR1 is LNHNV and CDR2 is YYDKDF in the germline V gene (reference sequence). V was clipped by 4 bases and J by 4 bases, with 13 bases between them. DNA for the CDR3: TGTGCCACCAGCAACCCCCCTGGGCATAATGAAAAACTGTTTTTT. Translating it yields CATSNPPGHNEKLFF.

The chain is built from TRBV6-5 and TRBJ1-2, with D uncertain. The CDR3 is 13 residues long. Germline V gene sequence: CDR1 MNHEY, CDR2 SVGAGI. V was cut by 7 bases and J by 4 bases, with 13 bases left in between. The CDR3 region is CASTPDAVYGYTF. The CDR3 bases are TGTGCCAGCACCCCGGATGCGGTCTATGGCTACACCTTC.

This rearrangement joins TRBV6-6 to TRBJ1-5; D call uncertain. Deletions cut 0 bases from V and 6 bases from J, with 15 bases between. This CDR3 is built from 16 residues. CDR1 and CDR2 from the germline V gene are MNHNY and SVGAGI (reference sequence). The CDR3 loop reads CASSYSLAREGQPQHF. The CDR3 DNA sequence: TGTGCCAGCAGTTACTCGTTAGCGAGGGAAGGTCAGCCCCAGCATTTT.

With respect to this clone: The junction departs from germline at one end; a sequencing error may be responsible. CDR3 nucleotide sequence: TGTGCCAGCAGTCCATCAGGACAGGGGAATCTGCCCCAGCATTTT. It encodes CASSPSGQGNLPQHF. The chain employs TRBV6-5 and TRBJ1-5; 9 bases line up with TRBD1. Germline V gene lookup returns CDR1 MNHEY and CDR2 SVGAGI. This CDR3 contains 15 residues.

V and J are TRBV6-5 and TRBJ1-4; D gene uncertain. CDR1 is MNHEY, CDR2 SVGAGI, per germline. The CDR3 runs 13 residues. Trimming stripped 7 bases from V and 8 bases from J, with 14 bases between. The CDR3 region is CASKGTIGEKLFF. The DNA of the CDR3 is TGTGCCAGCAAAGGCACAATAGGGGAAAAACTGTTTTTT.

This chain links TRBV2 with TRBJ2-2; D unclear. From germline, CDR1 is SNHLY and CDR2 FYNNEI. Between the trimmed V and J ends, which lost 6 bases and 4 bases, there was a span of 9 bases. There are 13 residues in the CDR3. The CDR3 bases are TGTGCCAGCAGGGCCGTCCGCACCGGGGAGCTGTTTTTT. Translation gives CASRAVRTGELFF.

The chain employs TRBV14 and TRBJ1-2; no firm D call. V lost 0 bases and J lost 6, with 8 bases in between. This CDR3 is 13 amino acids long. The germline V gene encodes CDR1 SGHDN and CDR2 FVKESK. This chain's CDR3 is CASSQDLRDGYTF. In nucleotides, the CDR3 is TGTGCCAGCAGCCAAGATCTCCGTGATGGCTACACCTTC.

This chain links TRBV5-4 with TRBJ2-1, with 11 bases identical to TRBD2. The CDR3 has 15 residues. CDR1 SGHNT and CDR2 YYREEE come from the germline V gene (reference sequence). V shed 3 bases, J shed 5 bases, and the junction held 4 bases outside the gene matches. The CDR3 coding sequence is TGTGCCAGCAGCTCTGGGACTAGCGGCCACAATGAGCAGTTCTTC. Its protein is CASSSGTSGHNEQFF.

The chain couples TRBV2 to TRBJ1-1, with no clear D. V lost 4 bases, J lost 7 bases, and 7 bases lay in between. Germline V gene sequence: CDR1 SNHLY, CDR2 FYNNEI. The CDR3 length is 11 residues. The CDR3 here is CASSGAGEAFF. The CDR3 nucleotides are TGTGCCAGCAGTGGGGCAGGTGAAGCTTTCTTT.

There are a few counts of this clone. This chain links TRBV9 with TRBJ2-7; D is possibly TRBD2 (6 bases). From germline, CDR1 is SGDLS and CDR2 YYNGEE. This CDR3 region has 14 residues. V lost 4 bases to trimming and J lost 3 bases, with 14 bases between them. This CDR3 reads CASSSRDFFYEQYF. The CDR3 DNA is TGTGCCAGCAGCTCCCGGGACTTCTTCTACGAGCAGTACTTC.

The V gene is TRBV14, the J gene TRBJ2-2; D ambiguous. The V gene's germline CDR1 is SGHDN and CDR2 FVKESK. V shed 5 bases and J shed 5 bases, with 6 bases lying between them. The CDR3 is 12 residues long. CDR3 DNA sequence: TGTGCCAGCAGCTTGAGGACCGGGGAGCTGTTTTTT. As protein: CASSLRTGELFF.

This chain connects TRBV30 to TRBJ2-5; a possible D gene is TRBD2 (6 bases). Germline loops: CDR1 GTSNPN, CDR2 SVGIG (reference sequence). This CDR3 is 13 amino acids long. V lost 8 bases and J lost 2, with 15 bases in between. The CDR3 protein is CARSTGEQETQYF. As DNA, the CDR3 is TGTGCCCGTAGCACGGGGGAGCAAGAGACCCAGTACTTC.

The chain employs TRBV7-8 and TRBJ2-5; D call uncertain. The CDR3 is made up of 14 amino acids. V was shortened by 5 bases and J by 1 base, with 11 bases between the two germline ends. The V gene's germline CDR1 is SGHVS and CDR2 FQNEAQ. This chain's CDR3 is CASSHRRSQETQYF. The DNA of the CDR3 is TGTGCCAGCAGCCATCGACGGAGCCAAGAGACCCAGTACTTC.

This chain connects TRBV6-2 or TRBV6-3 to TRBJ2-7; D not certain. V lost 3 bases and J lost 6, with 15 bases in between. The germline V gene encodes CDR1 MNHEY and CDR2 SVGEGT. There are 14 residues in the CDR3. For the CDR3, the DNA is TGTGCCAGCAGTTATCGACCGGAAACTGGCGAGCAGTACGTC. Translation gives CASSYRPETGEQYV.

This CDR3 is CASSLYRGAIYGYTF. In DNA, the CDR3 is TGTGCCAGCAGTTTGTACAGGGGAGCGATCTATGGCTACACCTTC. V usage is TRBV28 and J usage is TRBJ1-2; 7 nucleotides agree with TRBD1. V shed 3 bases, J shed 4 bases, and the junction held 8 bases outside the gene matches. Germline V gene data show CDR1 as MDHEN and CDR2 as SYDVKM. The CDR3 is 15 residues long.

V usage is TRBV18 and J usage is TRBJ2-4; TRBD1 agrees at 7 bases. The V gene end was trimmed by 2 bases and the J gene end by 3 bases; junction bases not matched to a gene: 10. CDR1 KGHSH and CDR2 LQKENI come from the germline V gene. This CDR3 spans 17 amino acids. In DNA form, the CDR3 reads TGTGCCAGCTCACCAGGCGGACAGGTTGAGGGCAAAAACATTCAGTACTTC. Protein sequence: CASSPGGQVEGKNIQYF.

J is TRBJ1-2 and V is TRBV7-9; 8 bases fit TRBD1. The CDR3 totals 14 residues. Unmatched junction bases numbered 6, after V lost 5 bases and J lost 4 bases. Germline values: CDR1 SEHNR, CDR2 FQNEAQ (reference sequence). The CDR3 spells CASSPTGGGYGYTF. Here the CDR3 DNA reads TGTGCCAGCAGCCCCACAGGGGGAGGCTATGGCTACACCTTC.

The chain joins TRBV6-1 to TRBJ2-3; 7 bases map to TRBD2. Germline V lookup: CDR1 MNHNS, CDR2 SASEGT. J was trimmed by 5 bases and V by 0 bases; bases with no gene match: 5. The CDR3 runs to 15 residues. Here the CDR3 DNA reads TGTGCCAGCAGTGAAGCCCCCGGGGGGATAGATACGCAGTATTTT. This gives the protein CASSEAPGGIDTQYF.

In DNA form, the CDR3 reads TGCGCCAGCAGCCACCTTACAGGGTTCCGCAACACCGGGGAGCTGTTTTTT. It codes for CASSHLTGFRNTGELFF. The chain combines TRBV4-1 with TRBJ2-2; perhaps TRBD1 as D (6 bases). Germline V gives CDR1 MGHRA, CDR2 YSYEKL. The CDR3 covers 17 residues. The V end was cut by 3 bases, the J end by 2 bases, with 16 bases between.